This paragraph reports one T cell receptor beta chain. The CDR3 sequence is 15 residues long. Unmatched junction bases numbered 10, after V lost 3 bases and J lost 6 bases. The germline gives CDR1 MNHEY, CDR2 SMNVEV (reference sequence). This sample was included in a study of technical replicates of blood from several donors. Sequenced by immunoSEQ multiplex PCR; TCRdb stores in-frame clones only, minus some. The sample contains fewer than 95,000 clones, over 90% of which appear only once. Sequenced sample: T cells isolated from PBMCs. This clonotype was obtained from a human donor in good health. The J gene is TRBJ1-2, the V gene TRBV27; 7 bases line up with TRBD1. The CDR3: CASSFHYRGADGYTF. The CDR3 DNA follows: TGTGCCAGCAGTTTCCACTACAGGGGCGCTGATGGCTACACCTTC.